This T cell receptor beta chain was retrieved from a study of blood T cell repertoires in COVID-19. Study-wide context: COVID-19 samples from acute and convalescent phases originated in the United States, Italy and Spain.

V was shortened by 3 bases and J by 5 bases, with 8 bases between the two germline ends. The CDR3 extends over 13 amino acids. Germline V gives CDR1 KGHSH, CDR2 LQKENI. The data were produced by immunoSEQ multiplex PCR, yet TCRdb's version contains in-frame clones alone and is incomplete. The sample yields roughly 67,000 clones, 83% seen once. The sequencing input was peripheral blood. The receptor comes from a woman in her sixties or seventies with acute or convalescent COVID-19. This chain links TRBV18 with TRBJ1-5; no clear D gene. The CDR3 bases are TGTGCCAGCTCACCCCGGGTAGATCAGCCCCAGCATTTT. Its protein product is CASSPRVDQPQHF.